This TCR beta chain was recorded in a study of shared T cell receptors in the human thymus. Produced via immunoSEQ multiplex PCR; TCRdb's table is partial and in-frame only. The repertoire holds over 450,000 clones, with about 84% as singletons. Per the germline V gene, CDR1 is SEHNR and CDR2 is FQNEAQ (reference sequence). This CDR3 spans 17 amino acids. Germline trimming cut 1 base from V and 2 bases from J; bases unmatched to any gene: 4. These data were likewise used in another study, on human thymus T cells. From that second work: Healthy Finnish infants undergoing corrective surgery for congenital heart defects were used as donors. Corrective cardiac operations yielded the resected thymus tissue. Thymic as well as blood repertoires seemed to favor certain V and J genes unevenly. As related research reported, thymic repertoires overlapped highly among unrelated individuals.

Input material: thymocytes. The sequence was collected from a boy in the first two years of life with a congenital heart defect. V and J are TRBV7-9 and TRBJ2-1, with 11 bases matching TRBD2. CDR3: CASSLELAGEPYNEQFF. Written as DNA, the CDR3 is TGTGCCAGCAGCTTAGAACTAGCGGGAGAGCCCTACAATGAGCAGTTCTTC. The variable domain in full, with the rest retrieved from reference TRBV7-9 and TRBJ2-1, is DTGVSQNPRHKITKRGQNVTFRCDPISEHNRLYWYRQTLGQGPEFLTYFQNEAQLEKSRLLSDRFSAERPKGSFSTLEIQRTEQGDSAMYLCASSLELAGEPYNEQFFGPGTRLTVL.